Below, 21 T cell receptor beta chains from the same sample are listed, as sequenced in a study of blood T cell repertoires in COVID-19. The data were produced by immunoSEQ multiplex PCR, yet TCRdb's version contains in-frame clones alone and is incomplete. The sample gives fewer than 300,000 clones, about 73% of which show up once; 2.5% to 4% is in the top ten. Sequenced: peripheral blood. These receptors were collected from a woman older than 75 with acute or convalescent COVID-19.

The chain has TRBV20-1 and TRBJ1-2; D ambiguous. V gave up 5 bases and J gave up 6 bases, with 10 bases separating them. The germline V gene encodes CDR1 DFQATT and CDR2 SNEGSKA (reference sequence). The CDR3 spans 11 residues. CDR3 amino acids: CSAPDGNGYTF. The CDR3 nucleotides are TGCAGTGCTCCGGACGGGAATGGCTACACCTTC.

This clone appeared a few times. This sequence joins TRBV3-1 (or the pseudogene TRBV3-2) and TRBJ2-7; 9 bases align to TRBD2. CDR3 size: 14 residues. Trimming cost V 4 bases and J 1 base; bases outside gene matches: 2. CDR1 LGHDT and CDR2 YNNKEL come from the germline V gene (reference sequence). The CDR3 protein is CASSLTSGSYEQYF. As DNA, the CDR3 is TGTGCCAGCAGCCTGACTAGCGGTTCCTACGAGCAGTACTTC.

This clone was seen more than once but under ten times. V and J are TRBV5-1 and TRBJ2-2; D is perhaps TRBD1 (6 bases). CDR3 length equals 14 residues. Germline loops: CDR1 SGHRS, CDR2 YFSETQ. The germline V and J ends were trimmed by 3 bases and 2 bases, with 8 bases remaining between them. The CDR3 DNA is TGCGCCAGCAGCTCCAGGGGAAACACCGGGGAGCTGTTTTTT. It yields the protein CASSSRGNTGELFF.

This chain uses TRBV6-2 or TRBV6-3 with TRBJ2-3, with TRBD1 identical over 7 bases. V dropped 2 bases and J dropped 3; count of bases not matched to a gene: 5. This CDR3 comprises 15 residues. From germline, CDR1 is MNHEY and CDR2 SVGEGT. The CDR3 DNA is TGTGCCAGCAGTTACCGACAGGGTCGTACAGATACGCAGTATTTT. Translation gives CASSYRQGRTDTQYF.

The chain uses TRBV4-1 and TRBJ2-7; 7 bases line up with TRBD1. This CDR3 contains 16 residues. The V and J ends lost 0 bases and 5 bases, in that order; junction bases with no gene match: 10. CDR1 and CDR2 from the germline V gene are MGHRA and YSYEKL. The CDR3: CASSQDKGRGIDEQYF. The CDR3 DNA reads as TGCGCCAGCAGCCAAGATAAGGGCAGGGGGATAGACGAGCAGTACTTC.

This clone was seen only a few times. This chain links TRBV19 with TRBJ1-5; 8 bases are shared with TRBD1. The germline CDR1 and CDR2 sequences are LNHDA and SQIVND (reference sequence). Germline trimming cut 8 bases from V and 4 bases from J; bases unmatched to any gene: 4. CDR3 length: 13 amino acids. The CDR3 sequence is CASRRDRNQPQHF. The CDR3 DNA reads as TGTGCCAGTCGCCGGGACAGGAATCAGCCCCAGCATTTT.

The chain combines TRBV25-1 with TRBJ1-1, with 11 bases matching TRBD1. The CDR3 length is 15 residues. Germline values: CDR1 MGHDK, CDR2 SYGVNS. V gave up 4 bases and J gave up 3 bases; unmatched junction bases: 4. The chain's CDR3 is CASSARDRGDTEAFF. For the CDR3, the DNA is TGTGCCAGCAGTGCGCGGGACAGGGGGGACACTGAAGCTTTCTTT.

The rearrangement uses TRBV2 and TRBJ1-1, with unresolved D. The V end was cut by 4 bases, the J end by 6 bases, with 9 bases between. Germline V gene sequence: CDR1 SNHLY, CDR2 FYNNEI. The CDR3 totals 12 residues. CDR3 sequence (DNA): TGTGCCAGCAGTGTATTAGTCGCTGAAGCTTTCTTT. Translated: CASSVLVAEAFF.

The chain employs TRBV5-1 and TRBJ2-7, with TRBD1 matching 7 bases. CDR1 and CDR2 (germline): SGHRS, YFSETQ. This CDR3 has 17 amino acids. Trimming removed 0 bases from V and 3 bases from J; junction bases left unmatched: 12. This CDR3 reads CASSLARYRTGSYEQYF. The CDR3 bases are TGCGCCAGCAGCTTGGCTCGCTACCGGACAGGAAGCTACGAGCAGTACTTC.

This clone turned up a few times. V is TRBV5-1 and J is TRBJ2-7; perhaps TRBD2 as D (6 bases). CDR1 and CDR2 (germline): SGHRS, YFSETQ. The CDR3 is 13 residues long. The V and J ends lost 4 bases and 3 bases respectively, with 11 bases between them. The CDR3 nucleotides are TGCGCCAGCAGCCGGGGGATTTACTACGAGCAGTACTTC. As protein: CASSRGIYYEQYF.

This chain connects TRBV9 to TRBJ2-1; D perhaps matches TRBD1 (6 bases). V lost 4 bases, J lost 2 bases, and 19 bases lay in between. This CDR3 contains 17 residues. Germline CDR1 SGDLS, CDR2 YYNGEE. DNA of the CDR3: TGTGCCAGCAGCCCCAGCAAGGCGGACAGCCCCTACAATGAGCAGTTCTTC. Translated, it gives CASSPSKADSPYNEQFF.

This clone showed up just once. For the CDR3, the DNA is TGTGCCAGCAGTTCGGTTAGCAATCAGCCCCAGCATTTT. This encodes CASSSVSNQPQHF. This rearrangement joins TRBV6-5 to TRBJ1-5; D gene uncertain. Germline-derived CDR1 and CDR2 are MNHEY and SVGAGI. CDR3 length equals 13 residues. The V and J ends lost 4 bases and 0 bases respectively, with 4 bases between them.

The chain carries TRBV7-9 and TRBJ2-5, with 9 bases identical to TRBD2. After removal of 5 bases from V and 5 bases from J, the junction contained 9 bases not matched to a gene. CDR1 and CDR2 from the germline V gene are SEHNR and FQNEAQ (reference sequence). This CDR3 is 15 amino acids long. The CDR3 DNA follows: TGTGCCAGCAGCACCAGCGGGGGGCAAGGGGAGACCCAGTACTTC. Protein: CASSTSGGQGETQYF.

The chain links TRBV2 to TRBJ1-4; possible D gene TRBD1, 5 bases. The V and J ends lost 2 bases and 10 bases respectively, with 5 bases between them. This CDR3 spans 11 amino acids. The V gene's germline CDR1 is SNHLY and CDR2 FYNNEI. The CDR3: CASSERGKLFF. CDR3 coding DNA: TGTGCCAGCAGTGAAAGGGGAAAACTGTTTTTT.

In this sample, this clone turned up once. The CDR3 loop is CASSFAGGTDTQYF. In nucleotides, the CDR3 is TGTGCCAGCAGCTTTGCCGGGGGCACAGATACGCAGTATTTT. V gene TRBV7-2 combines with J gene TRBJ2-3; the D gene is possibly TRBD2 (5 bases). Per the germline V gene, CDR1 is SGHTA and CDR2 is FQGNSA. V lost 3 bases to trimming and J lost 1 base, with 8 bases between them. The length of the CDR3 is 14 residues.

The V call is TRBV30, the J call TRBJ2-3, with 11 bases lining up with TRBD2. Germline values: CDR1 GTSNPN, CDR2 SVGIG (reference sequence). The CDR3 is made up of 13 amino acids. V trimming: 3 bases; J trimming: 4 bases; junction bases outside the gene matches: 0. The CDR3 DNA reads TGTGCCTGGAGACTAGCGGGAGCAGATACGCAGTATTTT. This codes for CAWRLAGADTQYF.

The chain employs TRBV2 and TRBJ1-5, with TRBD1 as a possible D gene (6 bases). Per germline, CDR1 SNHLY and CDR2 FYNNEI. CDR3 length equals 14 residues. The V end lost 4 bases, the J end lost 2 bases, and 9 bases lay between the germline ends. The DNA of the CDR3 is TGTGCCAGCAGTGCTCGACAGGGCAATCAGCCCCAGCATTTT. This encodes CASSARQGNQPQHF.

The V call is TRBV6-5, the J call TRBJ2-2; D might be TRBD1 (6 bases). The V end lost 5 bases, the J end lost 2 bases, and 12 bases lay between the germline ends. Germline V gene lookup returns CDR1 MNHEY and CDR2 SVGAGI. This CDR3 region has 15 residues. The CDR3 bases are TGTGCCAGCAGTACCAACAGGGCCAACACCGGGGAGCTGTTTTTT. Protein sequence: CASSTNRANTGELFF.

Turning to this clone: The same CDR3 arises from other DNA sequences in this sample as well. This sequence joins TRBV11-1 and TRBJ1-1, with D perhaps matching TRBD1 (5 bases). The CDR3 extends over 13 amino acids. The V gene lost 5 bases and the J gene lost 7 bases, with 14 bases spanning the gap. In germline, CDR1 is SGHAT, CDR2 FQDESV (reference sequence). The CDR3 loop is CASSLEQGNEAFF. DNA for the CDR3: TGTGCCAGCAGCCTAGAGCAGGGCAATGAAGCTTTCTTT.

The V gene is TRBV4-3, the J gene TRBJ2-2; 7 positions agree with TRBD1. Germline V gene data show CDR1 as LGHNA and CDR2 as YSLEER. The CDR3 contains 14 residues. Trimming cost V 2 bases and J 5 bases; bases outside gene matches: 2. CDR3 protein: CASSQTQGTGELFF. DNA of the CDR3: TGCGCCAGCAGCCAAACACAGGGGACCGGGGAGCTGTTTTTT.

This clone has just a few counts. The chain recombines TRBV2 with TRBJ2-5; maybe TRBD2 (5 bases). With 7 bases removed from V and 5 bases from J, the gap between germline ends came to 14 bases. CDR1 SNHLY and CDR2 FYNNEI come from the germline V gene. The CDR3 runs to 13 residues. CDR3 in amino acids: CASKLLGRETQYF. CDR3 in DNA: TGTGCCAGCAAACTACTAGGTCGGGAGACCCAGTACTTC.